These 14 T cell receptor beta chains were sequenced from one sample in a study of shared clonotypes between healthy human individuals. Clones were read by immunoSEQ multiplex PCR, and TCRdb kept only the in-frame ones, dropping some. The data contain over 1.4 million clones, approximately 96% of them singletons. Sequenced material: naive CD4+ T cells sorted from blood. The subset: CD45RA+ positively selected. Every receptor here comes from a man aged 25 to 40 in good health.

This sequence joins TRBV5-6 and TRBJ2-5, with D unresolved. The CDR3 loop spans 14 amino acids. V was clipped by 0 bases and J by 5 bases, with 11 bases between them. CDR1 and CDR2 from the germline V gene are SGHDT and YYEEEE. CDR3 loop: CASSLGSLGETQYF. The CDR3 nucleotides read TGTGCCAGCAGCTTGGGGAGTCTAGGGGAGACCCAGTACTTC.

The rearrangement uses TRBV29-1 and TRBJ1-1; D call uncertain. The CDR3 extends over 12 amino acids. The germline V gene has CDR1 SQVTM and CDR2 ANQGSEA. Trimming stripped 4 bases from V and 4 bases from J, with 10 bases between. As DNA, the CDR3 is TGCAGCGTTGCTCGGGTCGGCACTGAAGCTTTCTTT. This encodes CSVARVGTEAFF. The entire variable domain, with the rest obtained from reference TRBV29-1 and TRBJ1-1, is as follows: SAVISQKPSRDICQRGTSLTIQCQVDSQVTMMFWYRQQPGQSLTLIATANQGSEATYESGFVIDKFPISRPNLTFSTLTVSNMSPEDSSIYLCSVARVGTEAFFGQGTRLTVV.

This chain links TRBV6-1 with TRBJ1-3; D possibly corresponds to TRBD1 (5 bases). There are 15 residues in the CDR3. CDR1 is MNHNS and CDR2 is SASEGT in the germline V gene. Trimming stripped 6 bases from V and 0 bases from J, with 12 bases between. The CDR3 protein is CASSAGHSSGNTIYF. The DNA for the CDR3 is TGTGCCAGCAGCGCAGGACATAGCTCTGGAAACACCATATATTTT.

The V call is TRBV7-6, the J call TRBJ2-7; TRBD1 agrees at 11 bases. Germline assignment: CDR1 SGHVS and CDR2 FNYEAQ. V gave up 0 bases and J gave up 10 bases; unmatched junction bases: 2. This CDR3 region has 13 residues. This CDR3 reads CASSLAGTGGQYF. CDR3 nucleotides: TGTGCCAGCAGCTTAGCCGGGACAGGGGGACAGTACTTC. The whole variable domain, remainder taken from reference TRBV7-6 and TRBJ2-7, is GAGVSQSPRYKVTKRGQDVALRCDPISGHVSLYWYRQALGQGPEFLTYFNYEAQQDKSGLPNDRFSAERPEGSISTLTIQRTEQRDSAMYRCASSLAGTGGQYFGPGTRLTVT.

With regard to this clone: In the same sample, other DNA sequences code for this CDR3. The chain employs TRBV19 and TRBJ2-7; 12 bases agree with TRBD1. Germline V lookup: CDR1 LNHDA, CDR2 SQIVND (reference sequence). J was trimmed by 4 bases and V by 5 bases; bases with no gene match: 3. CDR3 length equals 14 residues. CDR3 region: CASSLGQGAYEQYF. DNA of the CDR3: TGTGCCAGTAGTTTGGGACAGGGGGCATACGAGCAGTACTTC.

The CDR3 region has the DNA TGTGCCAGCAGCCTTGGGGCCCAGGCCAACACCATATATTTT. Residues: CASSLGAQANTIYF. The chain has TRBV9 and TRBJ1-3; perhaps TRBD1 as D (5 bases). Germline V gives CDR1 SGDLS, CDR2 YYNGEE. Trimming cost V 4 bases and J 7 bases, with 15 bases left between them. This CDR3 has 14 residues.

The chain joins TRBV9 to TRBJ2-7; D is possibly TRBD1 (6 bases). The CDR3 length is 15 residues. Germline values: CDR1 SGDLS, CDR2 YYNGEE. The V and J ends lost 0 bases and 3 bases respectively, with 13 bases between them. Written as DNA, the CDR3 is TGTGCCAGCAGCGTAGGTCCAGGGGCAATCTACGAGCAGTACTTC. This sequence encodes CASSVGPGAIYEQYF.

This chain links TRBV5-1 with TRBJ2-3; D could derive from TRBD1 or TRBD2 (5 bases each). CDR1 is SGHRS and CDR2 is YFSETQ in the germline V gene. V lost 6 bases and J 5 bases, leaving 13 bases between the germline ends. This CDR3 is 13 amino acids long. The CDR3 loop reads CASNLGREDTQYF. CDR3 sequence (DNA): TGCGCCAGCAATCTGGGACGGGAAGATACGCAGTATTTT.

As regards this clone: In the same sample, other DNA sequences code for this CDR3. The V and J genes are TRBV5-1 and TRBJ2-2; D is unclear. Between the trimmed V and J ends, which lost 0 bases and 7 bases, there was a span of 4 bases. Germline V gene lookup returns CDR1 SGHRS and CDR2 YFSETQ. The CDR3 has 12 amino acids. The CDR3 DNA reads as TGCGCCAGCAGCTTGGCGGTCGGGGAGCTGTTTTTT. Amino acids: CASSLAVGELFF.

The V call is TRBV18, the J call TRBJ2-3, with 15 nucleotides matching TRBD2. CDR3 size: 17 residues. Germline CDR1 and CDR2: KGHSH and LQKENI. V lost 5 bases to trimming and J lost 1 base; unmatched junction nucleotides: 4. CDR3 amino acids: CASSSGLAGGGTDTQYF. In nucleotides, the CDR3 is TGTGCCAGCTCATCTGGACTAGCGGGAGGGGGCACAGATACGCAGTATTTT.

The rearrangement uses TRBV18 and TRBJ1-4; D ambiguous. The germline gives CDR1 KGHSH, CDR2 LQKENI. This CDR3 contains 14 residues. The V gene lost 3 bases and the J gene lost 6 bases, with 11 bases spanning the gap. CDR3 sequence (DNA): TGTGCCAGCTCACCGAGTGAGAGAGATGAAAAACTGTTTTTT. Residues: CASSPSERDEKLFF.

This chain links TRBV7-6 with TRBJ2-5, with TRBD2 matching 7 bases. The CDR3 runs 15 residues. Unmatched junction bases numbered 6, after V lost 0 bases and J lost 5 bases. Germline CDR1 reads SGHVS; CDR2 reads FNYEAQ. The DNA of the CDR3 is TGTGCCAGCAGCTTAGCTAGCTCTAGCGGCGAGACCCAGTACTTC. Amino acids: CASSLASSSGETQYF.

This chain joins TRBV28 and TRBJ2-3; 12 bases are shared with TRBD2. CDR1 and CDR2 (germline): MDHEN, SYDVKM. This CDR3 has 16 residues. Trimming removed 4 bases from V and 4 bases from J; junction bases left unmatched: 6. The CDR3 loop is CASSYPTSGRSDTQYF. In nucleotides, the CDR3 is TGTGCCAGCAGTTACCCGACTAGCGGGAGATCAGATACGCAGTATTTT.

The chain joins TRBV7-8 to TRBJ2-1, with 7 bases lining up with TRBD1. CDR3 length: 15 residues. Germline-derived CDR1 and CDR2 are SGHVS and FQNEAQ. Unmatched junction bases numbered 6, after V lost 2 bases and J lost 5 bases. For the CDR3, the DNA is TGTGCCAGCAGCTTAAACAGGGGTAACAACAATGAGCAGTTCTTC. It specifies CASSLNRGNNNEQFF.